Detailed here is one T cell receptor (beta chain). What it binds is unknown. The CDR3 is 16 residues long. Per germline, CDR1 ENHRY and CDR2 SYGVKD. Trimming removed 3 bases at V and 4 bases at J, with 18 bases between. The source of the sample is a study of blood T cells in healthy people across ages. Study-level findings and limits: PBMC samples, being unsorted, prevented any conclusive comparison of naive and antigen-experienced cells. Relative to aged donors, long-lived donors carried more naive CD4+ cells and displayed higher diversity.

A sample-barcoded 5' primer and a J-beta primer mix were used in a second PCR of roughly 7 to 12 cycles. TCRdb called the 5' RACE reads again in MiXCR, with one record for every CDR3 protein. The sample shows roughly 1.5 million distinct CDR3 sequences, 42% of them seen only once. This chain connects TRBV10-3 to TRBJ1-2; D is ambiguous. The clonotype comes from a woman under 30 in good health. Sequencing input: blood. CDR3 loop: CAISEIRMLPSYGYTF. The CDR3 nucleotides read TGTGCCATCAGTGAAATTAGGATGCTGCCCAGCTATGGCTACACCTTC.